This T cell receptor (beta chain) stems from a study of patients and donors after allogeneic stem cell transplantation. TCRdb called the RT-PCR reads again in MiXCR, with one record for every CDR3 protein. Of 920,000 or so distinct CDR3 sequences listed, roughly 18% are singletons. The CDR3 is 15 residues long. V was pared by 2 bases and J by 7 bases, with 9 bases of the junction left unmatched. Germline V CDR1 and CDR2: SGDLS, YYNGEE. Sequenced material: blood, either unsorted or a sorted T cell fraction (not recorded which). This receptor was taken from a human donor who was either an allogeneic HSCT recipient or a stem cell or donor lymphocyte infusion donor (not recorded which). It is not recorded whose cells these are; they may come from a transplant donor. The chain uses TRBV9 and TRBJ2-1; 7 nucleotides line up with TRBD1. The CDR3 sequence is CASSVTGVGVNEQFF. CDR3 in DNA: TGTGCCAGCAGCGTTACAGGGGTTGGTGTAAATGAGCAGTTCTTC.